Below, one T cell receptor (beta chain) is given with its context. The CDR3 consists of 16 residues. Germline loops: CDR1 MGHDK, CDR2 SYGVNS. V lost 1 base to trimming and J lost 0 bases; unmatched junction nucleotides: 3. These data originate in a study of blood T cell repertoires in COVID-19. Study as a whole: COVID-19 samples, acute and convalescent, were from the United States, Italy and Spain. PBMCs, B-cell-depleted T cells, or T cells were the source of the cDNA or gDNA that made up the material.

TCRdb's copy holds only in-frame clones and misses some; the assay was immunoSEQ multiplex PCR. Counted here are some 150,000 clones, roughly 84% occurring once; the ten biggest clones make up about 1%. Sequenced sample: peripheral blood. The chain links TRBV25-1 to TRBJ2-3; 8 bases are shared with TRBD2. The sequence came from a man aged 35 to 55 with acute or convalescent COVID-19. The chain's CDR3 is CASSESRGGSTDTQYF. The CDR3 DNA reads as TGTGCCAGCAGTGAATCGCGCGGGGGGAGCACAGATACGCAGTATTTT. Supplemented by reference TRBV25-1 and TRBJ2-3, the full variable domain reads EADIYQTPRYLVIGTGKKITLECSQTMGHDKMYWYQQDPGMELHLIHYSYGVNSTEKGDLSSESTVSRIRTEHFPLTLESARPSHTSQYLCASSESRGGSTDTQYFGPGTRLTVL.